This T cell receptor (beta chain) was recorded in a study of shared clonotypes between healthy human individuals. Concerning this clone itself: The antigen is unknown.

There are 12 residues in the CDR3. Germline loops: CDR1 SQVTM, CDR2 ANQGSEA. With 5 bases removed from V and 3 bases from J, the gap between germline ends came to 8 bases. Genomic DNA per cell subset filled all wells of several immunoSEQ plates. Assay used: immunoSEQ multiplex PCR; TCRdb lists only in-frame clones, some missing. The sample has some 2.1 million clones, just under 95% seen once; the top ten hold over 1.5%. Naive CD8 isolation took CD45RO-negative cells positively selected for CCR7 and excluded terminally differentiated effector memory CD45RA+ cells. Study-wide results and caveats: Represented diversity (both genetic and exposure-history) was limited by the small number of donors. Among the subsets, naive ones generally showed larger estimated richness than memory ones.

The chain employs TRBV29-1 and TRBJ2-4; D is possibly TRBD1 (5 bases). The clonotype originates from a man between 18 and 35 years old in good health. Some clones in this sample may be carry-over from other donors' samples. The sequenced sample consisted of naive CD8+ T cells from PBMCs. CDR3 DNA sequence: TGCAGCGTTCTTCAGGGCAAAAACATTCAGTACTTC. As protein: CSVLQGKNIQYF.